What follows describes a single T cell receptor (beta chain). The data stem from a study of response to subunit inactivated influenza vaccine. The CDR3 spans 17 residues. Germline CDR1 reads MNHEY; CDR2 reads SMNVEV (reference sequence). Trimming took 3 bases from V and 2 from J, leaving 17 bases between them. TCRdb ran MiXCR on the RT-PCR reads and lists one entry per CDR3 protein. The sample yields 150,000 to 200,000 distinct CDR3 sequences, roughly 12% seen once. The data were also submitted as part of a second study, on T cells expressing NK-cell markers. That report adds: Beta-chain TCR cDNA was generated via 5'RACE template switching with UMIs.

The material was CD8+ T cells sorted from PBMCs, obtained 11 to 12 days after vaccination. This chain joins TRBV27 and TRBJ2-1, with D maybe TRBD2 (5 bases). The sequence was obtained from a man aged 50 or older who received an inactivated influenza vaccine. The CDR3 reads CASSFRLRGPAYNEQFF. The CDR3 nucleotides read TGTGCCAGCAGTTTCCGGCTCCGGGGTCCCGCCTACAATGAGCAGTTCTTC.